The rows below give T cell receptor beta chains drawn from one sample of a study of control samples from healthy donors and cancer patients. This table comes from immunoSEQ multiplex PCR, and its TCRdb copy is limited to in-frame clones, with some not included. The table records 130,000 or so clones, about 88% of them present only once. The sequenced material came from blood. These receptors all stem from a man aged 50-59 years in good health. Each CDR3 is given with its conserved first and last residue. The D gene is left open where the match is weak. A row's size may be missing; if present it is once, few, many or a size class.

j_call,v_call,clone_size,d_call,cdr3_aa,cdr3_nt
TRBJ1-6,TRBV7-9,NA,NA,CASSPESSYNSPLHF,TGTGCCAGCAGTCCGGAAAGCTCCTATAATTCACCCCTCCACTTT
TRBJ2-6,TRBV23-1,NA,TRBD1,CASSHQWAGGFSGANVLTF,TGCGCCAGCAGTCATCAGTGGGCAGGGGGCTTCTCTGGGGCCAACGTCCTGACTTTC
TRBJ1-3,TRBV6-1,NA,TRBD1,CASSEQGGQGGNTIYF,TGTGCCAGCAGTGAACAGGGGGGCCAGGGTGGAAACACCATATATTTT
TRBJ2-7,TRBV28,NA,NA,CASARPFSYEQYF,TGTGCCAGCGCCCGTCCCTTCTCCTACGAGCAGTACTTC
TRBJ2-7,TRBV14,once,TRBD2,CASSLLTGTSGYEQYF,TGTGCCAGCAGCCTACTTACCGGGACTAGCGGCTACGAGCAGTACTTC
TRBJ2-1,TRBV2,once,TRBD1,CASSRTGAAYNEQFF,TGTGCCAGCAGTCGTACAGGGGCTGCCTACAATGAGCAGTTCTTC
TRBJ2-7,TRBV27,once,NA,CASRPGLASIYEQYF,TGTGCCAGCAGGCCGGGACTCGCTTCGATCTACGAGCAGTACTTC
TRBJ2-1,TRBV10-2,NA,NA,CASTPPGPTSSYNEQFF,TGCGCCAGCACCCCACCGGGACCCACGAGCTCCTACAATGAGCAGTTCTTC
TRBJ1-5,TRBV2,NA,NA,CASRNRHEVDQPQHF,TGTGCCAGCAGAAACAGACACGAGGTGGATCAGCCCCAGCATTTT
TRBJ2-1,TRBV29-1,NA,NA,CSAREANEQFF,TGCAGCGCCCGAGAGGCTAATGAGCAGTTCTTC
TRBJ2-7,TRBV19,once,TRBD1,CASGGQTYEQYF,TGTGCCAGTGGGGGACAGACTTACGAGCAGTACTTC
TRBJ2-5,TRBV4-2,NA,NA,CASSQASTRQETQYF,TGTGCCAGCAGCCAAGCGAGCACTAGACAAGAGACCCAGTACTTC
TRBJ2-7,TRBV18,NA,TRBD2,CASSPQGTSSYEQYF,TGTGCCAGCTCACCGCAAGGGACTAGTAGCTACGAGCAGTACTTC
TRBJ1-5,TRBV7-3,once,NA,CASSPTDNQPQHF,TGTGCCAGCAGCCCCACGGATAATCAGCCCCAGCATTTT
TRBJ1-5,TRBV5-1,NA,NA,CASSNRDSNQPQHF,TGCGCCAGCAGCAACCGGGATAGCAATCAGCCCCAGCATTTT
TRBJ1-2,TRBV28,NA,TRBD1,CASTFSGQGETTF,TGTGCCAGCACCTTCTCCGGGCAGGGGGAAACGACCTTC
TRBJ2-5,TRBV3-1/TRBV3-2,few,NA,CASTPRTNLAQTQYF,TGTGCCAGCACCCCGAGGACCAACCTCGCACAGACCCAGTACTTC
TRBJ1-1,TRBV14,NA,NA,CASSQANTEAFF,TGTGCCAGCAGCCAGGCGAACACTGAAGCTTTCTTT
TRBJ1-1,TRBV21-1,once,NA,CASSAGGEMNTEAFF,TGTGCCAGCAGCGCAGGGGGGGAGATGAACACTGAAGCTTTCTTT
TRBJ2-3,TRBV2,NA,TRBD2,CASRAGTSGGVSTDTQYF,TGTGCCAGCAGAGCCGGGACTAGCGGGGGGGTAAGCACAGATACGCAGTATTTT
TRBJ1-2,TRBV5-1,once,NA,CASSPEFSYGYTF,TGCGCCAGCAGCCCTGAGTTCAGCTATGGCTACACCTTC
TRBJ1-1,TRBV7-9,NA,NA,CASSNGLRQNTEAFF,TGTGCCAGCAGCAACGGGCTCAGACAAAACACTGAAGCTTTCTTT
TRBJ2-3,TRBV15,NA,NA,CATSRQTGIGTDTQYF,TGTGCCACCAGCAGGCAAACAGGGATAGGCACAGATACGCAGTATTTT
TRBJ2-1,TRBV7-3,few,TRBD1,CASSFQQSGTGVHEQFF,TGTGCCAGCAGCTTCCAGCAATCCGGGACAGGGGTCCATGAGCAGTTCTTC
TRBJ2-5,TRBV6-6,NA,NA,CASSPPTGYQETQYF,TGTGCCAGCAGCCCCCCGACGGGGTACCAAGAGACCCAGTACTTC
TRBJ1-1,TRBV1,NA,NA,CTSSQHFRTIGIDTEAFF,TGCACCAGCAGCCAACATTTTCGTACTATAGGTATTGACACTGAAGCTTTCTTT
TRBJ2-5,TRBV7-7,NA,NA,CATRYGETQYF,TGTGCTACCCGGTACGGGGAGACCCAGTACTTC
TRBJ1-5,TRBV24-1,once,NA,CATSEPGRQPQHF,TGTGCCACCAGTGAGCCAGGGCGTCAGCCCCAGCATTTT
TRBJ1-4,TRBV6-1,NA,TRBD1,CASSESGTDEKLFF,TGTGCCAGCAGTGAATCCGGGACAGATGAAAAACTGTTTTTT
TRBJ2-5,TRBV28,NA,TRBD2,CASSSGLAGDVETQYF,TGTGCCAGCAGCTCCGGACTAGCGGGGGATGTAGAGACCCAGTACTTC
TRBJ1-5,TRBV24-1,NA,TRBD1,CATSDGTEYSNQPQHF,TGTGCCACCAGTGATGGGACAGAGTATAGCAATCAGCCCCAGCATTTT